This entry lists 2 T cell receptor beta chains sequenced from one sample in a study of blood T cell repertoires in COVID-19. Repertoires were generated with immunoSEQ multiplex PCR, while TCRdb's copy carries only in-frame clones and drops some. Seen here are more than 300,000 clones, about 89% observed once, and the top ten hold around 2%. Sequenced material: PBMCs or T cells enriched from blood (not recorded which). These receptors all stem from a man between 35 and 55 years old in a cohort exposed to, infected with or recovered from COVID-19 (not recorded which).

This sequence joins TRBV6-5 and TRBJ2-7; possible D gene TRBD2, 5 bases. With 0 bases removed from V and 4 bases from J, the gap between germline ends came to 13 bases. CDR1 and CDR2 from the germline V gene are MNHEY and SVGAGI. The CDR3 is 15 residues long. CDR3 residues: CASSYSWGEVYEQYF. The CDR3 DNA follows: TGTGCCAGCAGTTACTCGTGGGGAGAGGTATACGAGCAGTACTTC.

Here the CDR3 DNA reads TGTGCCAGCAGCTCAAGCCGCTACGAGCAGTACTTC. Its protein is CASSSSRYEQYF. The chain employs TRBV5-6 and TRBJ2-7; D gene ambiguous. CDR3 length: 12 residues. Germline lookup yields CDR1 SGHDT and CDR2 YYEEEE. The V gene lost 3 bases and the J gene lost 3 bases, with 7 bases spanning the gap.